The 20 T cell receptor beta chains in this list originate from one sample, sequenced in a study of blood T cells in healthy people across ages. Primed by a sample-barcoded 5' primer and a J-beta primer mix, a second PCR proceeded for roughly 6 to 12 cycles. TCRdb fed the 5' RACE reads into MiXCR, producing one record per CDR3 protein. The top ten hold roughly 23% of the sample, which has roughly 1.9 million distinct CDR3 sequences, 35% to 50% seen once. The sequenced sample consisted of blood. The origin of the receptors is a human donor in good health.

The chain recombines TRBV11-1 with TRBJ1-5; D is undetermined. V lost 4 bases and J lost 2, with 18 bases in between. Germline CDR1 SGHAT, CDR2 FQDESV (reference sequence). CDR3 length: 17 residues. The CDR3 DNA sequence: TGTGCCAGCAGCTCTCAGTCAGGAGTATTGGGCAATCAGCCCCAGCATTTT. Translating gives CASSSQSGVLGNQPQHF.

The V call is TRBV7-2, the J call TRBJ1-5; D is unclear. This CDR3 has 14 amino acids. The V gene lost 1 base and the J gene lost 5 bases, with 9 bases spanning the gap. Looked up from germline, CDR1 is SGHTA and CDR2 is FQGNSA. The CDR3 loop is CASSLVWLDQPQHF. As DNA, the CDR3 is TGTGCCAGCAGCTTAGTCTGGTTGGATCAGCCCCAGCATTTT.

This chain joins TRBV5-5 and TRBJ1-2; TRBD1 matches 9 bases. The J segment lost 6 bases and the V segment lost 4 bases, leaving 10 bases of the junction unmatched. CDR3 size: 15 residues. Per the germline V gene, CDR1 is SGHKS and CDR2 is YYEKEE (reference sequence). The CDR3 DNA sequence: TGTGCCAGCAGCCTACGGGACAGGGTGGGTGATGGCTACACCTTC. It codes for CASSLRDRVGDGYTF.

This chain links TRBV12-3 or TRBV12-4 with TRBJ2-1; 10 bases fit TRBD1. This CDR3 region has 14 residues. V lost 6 bases to trimming and J lost 8 bases; unmatched junction nucleotides: 7. The CDR3 sequence: CASRFRDRGHEQFF. In nucleotides, the CDR3 is TGTGCCAGCAGGTTTAGGGACAGGGGTCATGAGCAGTTCTTC.

The gene calls are TRBV20-1 and TRBJ1-5, with D maybe TRBD1 (6 bases). V lost 1 base and J 5 bases, leaving 24 bases between the germline ends. Germline V gene data show CDR1 as DFQATT and CDR2 as SNEGSKA (reference sequence). The CDR3 is 18 residues long. The CDR3 DNA is TGCAGTGCTAGAGGGGGGCCCTTACAGAGTCTTTCATATCAGCCCCAGCATTTT. Encoded protein: CSARGGPLQSLSYQPQHF.

The rearrangement uses TRBV20-1 and TRBJ2-1; TRBD2 matches at 11 bases. The CDR3 contains 18 residues. With V trimmed by 6 bases and J by 9 bases, 22 bases remained unmatched. Germline V gives CDR1 DFQATT, CDR2 SNEGSKA (reference sequence). CDR3 sequence reads: CSAAPKDFAATSGAEQFF. DNA of the CDR3: TGCAGTGCGGCACCGAAGGATTTCGCAGCGACTAGCGGGGCTGAGCAGTTCTTC.

This clonotype was counted between two and nine times. V usage is TRBV29-1 and J usage is TRBJ2-5; D is ambiguous. Germline V gene lookup returns CDR1 SQVTM and CDR2 ANQGSEA. Trimming stripped 1 base from V and 6 bases from J, with 12 bases between. The CDR3 totals 13 residues. DNA for the CDR3: TGCAGCGTTGAAGGTCGCAGCACGAAGACCCAGTACTTC. Translation gives CSVEGRSTKTQYF.

There are a few counts of this clonotype. The gene calls are TRBV6-6 and TRBJ2-5; no definite D call. Germline CDR1 and CDR2: MNHNY and SVGAGI (reference sequence). The CDR3 length is 12 residues. V lost 6 bases, J lost 5 bases, and 10 bases lay in between. CDR3 sequence reads: CASRSEGETQYF. The CDR3 nucleotides are TGTGCCAGCAGAAGCGAAGGGGAGACCCAGTACTTC.

J is TRBJ1-1 and V is TRBV6-1; D remains unclear. Germline V gives CDR1 MNHNS, CDR2 SASEGT. Trimming cost V 4 bases and J 1 base, with 10 bases left between them. There are 14 residues in the CDR3. Here the CDR3 DNA reads TGTGCCAGCAGTGTAAACCAGGCGAACACTGAAGCTTTCTTT. Protein: CASSVNQANTEAFF.

The chain joins TRBV6-1 to TRBJ2-7; D call uncertain. Germline V gene sequence: CDR1 MNHNS, CDR2 SASEGT. Trimming shortened V by 8 bases and J by 2 bases, and 19 bases separated the two germline ends. This CDR3 comprises 15 residues. CDR3: CASLTAFLITYEQYF. CDR3 bases: TGTGCCAGCCTGACGGCTTTTTTAATTACCTACGAGCAGTACTTC.

This chain joins TRBV3-1 and TRBJ1-2; D remains ambiguous. CDR3 length equals 15 residues. Germline CDR1 reads LGHDT; CDR2 reads YNNKEL (reference sequence). V was clipped by 1 base and J by 1 base, with 10 bases between them. This CDR3 reads CASSQAAGRNYGYTF. As DNA, the CDR3 is TGTGCCAGCAGCCAAGCGGCTGGCCGTAACTATGGCTACACCTTC.

This chain connects TRBV20-1 to TRBJ2-7; D possibly corresponds to TRBD1 (5 bases). V lost 2 bases to trimming and J lost 0 bases, with 14 bases between them. Per the germline V gene, CDR1 is DFQATT and CDR2 is SNEGSKA (reference sequence). This CDR3 has 15 residues. The CDR3 loop is CSARTEVGHSYEQYF. As DNA, the CDR3 is TGCAGTGCTAGAACAGAGGTGGGGCACTCCTACGAGCAGTACTTC.

V gene TRBV11-3 combines with J gene TRBJ2-3; 7 positions agree with TRBD2. Germline assignment: CDR1 SGHNT and CDR2 YENEEA. The trim removed 3 bases at V and 4 bases at J, leaving 10 bases unmatched. CDR3 size: 16 residues. The CDR3 DNA sequence: TGTGCCAGCAGCTTTTCTTTCGGGGGGTACGCAGATACGCAGTATTTT. This gives the protein CASSFSFGGYADTQYF.

The chain is built from TRBV14 and TRBJ1-2, with a possible D match to TRBD1 (5 bases). The CDR3 length is 14 residues. Trimming removed 0 bases at V and 6 bases at J, with 11 bases between. From germline, CDR1 is SGHDN and CDR2 FVKESK. The CDR3 bases are TGTGCCAGCAGCCAAGAATATTGGGGCGATGGCTACACCTTC. As protein: CASSQEYWGDGYTF. The entire variable domain, with the rest obtained from reference TRBV14 and TRBJ1-2, is as follows: EAGVTQFPSHSVIEKGQTVTLRCDPISGHDNLYWYRRVMGKEIKFLLHFVKESKQDESGMPNNRFLAERTGGTYSTLKVQPAELEDSGVYFCASSQEYWGDGYTFGSGTRLTVV.

The V gene is TRBV5-1, the J gene TRBJ1-1; D is undetermined. V was clipped by 4 bases and J by 4 bases, with 23 bases between them. There are 17 residues in the CDR3. Germline CDR1 and CDR2: SGHRS and YFSETQ. CDR3 region: CASSPRLHRGGSTEAFF. The DNA of the CDR3 is TGCGCCAGCAGCCCTAGACTCCACCGGGGAGGGAGCACTGAAGCTTTCTTT.

This clonotype was picked up a small number of times. This sequence joins TRBV7-8 and TRBJ1-4, with 7 nucleotides matching TRBD1. This CDR3 has 16 residues. Germline loops: CDR1 SGHVS, CDR2 FQNEAQ. Losses at the gene ends were 5 bases for V and 7 bases for J; bases not matched to a gene: 13. CDR3 bases: TGTGCCAGCAGCCTAACAAACAGGGGCCCCGGTGAAAAACTGTTTTTT. The encoded protein is CASSLTNRGPGEKLFF.

This chain joins TRBV6-2 or TRBV6-3 and TRBJ1-2, with TRBD1 matching over 7 bases. The V and J ends lost 6 bases and 4 bases, in that order; junction bases with no gene match: 5. The CDR3 consists of 13 residues. Germline CDR1 and CDR2: MNHEY and SVGEGT. The CDR3 bases are TGTGCCAGCAGCGGACAGGTCCTCTATGGCTACACCTTC. It translates to CASSGQVLYGYTF.

The sample holds a few counts of this clonotype. V usage is TRBV7-6 and J usage is TRBJ2-2; D is possibly TRBD1 (6 bases). V lost 0 bases to trimming and J lost 5 bases, with 10 bases between them. Germline lookup yields CDR1 SGHVS and CDR2 FNYEAQ. There are 15 residues in the CDR3. CDR3 sequence: CASSLAPQGTGELFF. CDR3 sequence (DNA): TGTGCCAGCAGCTTAGCCCCACAGGGAACCGGGGAGCTGTTTTTT.

The chain joins TRBV6-2 or TRBV6-3 to TRBJ1-2; TRBD1 aligns across 8 bases. Germline V lookup: CDR1 MNHEY, CDR2 SVGEGT. The length of the CDR3 is 16 residues. V gave up 5 bases and J gave up 1 base; unmatched junction bases: 9. CDR3: CASSPYPGQDNYGYTF. For the CDR3, the DNA is TGTGCCAGCAGTCCTTACCCGGGACAGGATAACTATGGCTACACCTTC.

This clonotype has just a few counts. The V and J genes are TRBV27 and TRBJ2-7; possibly TRBD1 for D (6 bases). The CDR3 runs 11 residues. Trimming removed 8 bases from V and 7 bases from J, with 12 bases in between. Germline CDR1 is MNHEY and CDR2 is SMNVEV (reference sequence). The CDR3 loop is CASLQGAEQYF. The CDR3 DNA sequence: TGTGCCAGCCTACAGGGAGCAGAGCAGTACTTC.